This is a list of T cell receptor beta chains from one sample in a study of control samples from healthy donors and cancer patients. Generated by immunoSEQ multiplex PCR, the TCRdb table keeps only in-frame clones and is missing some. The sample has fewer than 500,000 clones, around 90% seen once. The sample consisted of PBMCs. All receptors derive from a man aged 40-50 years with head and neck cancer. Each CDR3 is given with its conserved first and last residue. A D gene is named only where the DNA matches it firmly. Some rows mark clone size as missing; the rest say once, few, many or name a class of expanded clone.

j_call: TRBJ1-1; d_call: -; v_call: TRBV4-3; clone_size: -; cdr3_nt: TGCGCCAGCAGCCAAGACGAGGGGAAGGGGAACACTGAAGCTTTCTTT; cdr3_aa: CASSQDEGKGNTEAFF
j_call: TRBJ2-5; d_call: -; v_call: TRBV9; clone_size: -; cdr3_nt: TGTGCCAGCAGCGTAGACCCTGCAGGGCGAGAGACCCAGTACTTC; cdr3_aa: CASSVDPAGRETQYF
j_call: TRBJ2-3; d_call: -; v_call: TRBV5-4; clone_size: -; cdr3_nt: TGTGCCAGCAGCCCGACTTCGGCAGATACGCAGTATTTT; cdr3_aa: CASSPTSADTQYF
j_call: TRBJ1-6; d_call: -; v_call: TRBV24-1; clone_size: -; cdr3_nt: TGTGCCACCAGTGAGACGCGGGACGGTTCACCCCTCCACTTT; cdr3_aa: CATSETRDGSPLHF
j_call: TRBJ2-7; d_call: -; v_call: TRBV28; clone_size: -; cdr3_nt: TGTGCCAGCAGTCCCCGACTAGGGGTGCACGAGCAGTACTTC; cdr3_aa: CASSPRLGVHEQYF
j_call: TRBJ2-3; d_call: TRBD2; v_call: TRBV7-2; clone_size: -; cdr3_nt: TGTGCCAGCAGCCCCGTGACTAGCGGGGGGGGCACAGATACGCAGTATTTT; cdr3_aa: CASSPVTSGGGTDTQYF
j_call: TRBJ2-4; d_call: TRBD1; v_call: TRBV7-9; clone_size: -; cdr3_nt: TGTGCCAGCAGCACCCTTCTTCCCACCGGACAGGGGGGGTCCAAAAACATTCAGTACTTC; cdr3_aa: CASSTLLPTGQGGSKNIQYF
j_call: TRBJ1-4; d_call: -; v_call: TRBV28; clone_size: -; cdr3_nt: TGTGCCAGCAGTTTTGGAGGGCGGAATGAAAAACTGTTTTTT; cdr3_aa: CASSFGGRNEKLFF
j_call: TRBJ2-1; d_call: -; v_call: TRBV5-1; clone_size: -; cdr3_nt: TGCGCCAGCAGCTTGGATCCGGACCACCATATGAATGAGCAGTTCTTC; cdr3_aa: CASSLDPDHHMNEQFF
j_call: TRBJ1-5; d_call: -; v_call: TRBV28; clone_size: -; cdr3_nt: TGTGCCAGCAGTCTGACTGAAAGCAATCAGCCCCAGCATTTT; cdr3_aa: CASSLTESNQPQHF
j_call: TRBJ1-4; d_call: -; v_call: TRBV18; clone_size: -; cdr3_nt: TGTGCCAGCTCACCAGTCACAGGGAGGAATGAAAAACTGTTTTTT; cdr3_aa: CASSPVTGRNEKLFF
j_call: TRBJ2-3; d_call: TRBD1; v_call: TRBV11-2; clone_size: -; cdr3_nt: TGTGCCAGCAGCTTAGATTCACACAGGGGGCTTGCAGATACGCAGTATTTT; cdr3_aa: CASSLDSHRGLADTQYF
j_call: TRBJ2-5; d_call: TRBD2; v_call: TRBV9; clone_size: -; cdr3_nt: TGTGCCAGCAGCGTAGGTCTAGCGGGGGGGCCCCAAGAGACCCAGTACTTC; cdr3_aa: CASSVGLAGGPQETQYF
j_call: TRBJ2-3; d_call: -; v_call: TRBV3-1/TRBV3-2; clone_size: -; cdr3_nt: TGTGCCAGCAGCCAGGTGGGCAGCGGTACGCAGTATTTT; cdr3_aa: CASSQVGSGTQYF
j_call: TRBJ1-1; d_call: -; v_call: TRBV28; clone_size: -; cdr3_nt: TGTGCCAGCACGCCAAATCCCGGGTCCCGGGAAGCTTTCTTT; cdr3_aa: CASTPNPGSREAFF
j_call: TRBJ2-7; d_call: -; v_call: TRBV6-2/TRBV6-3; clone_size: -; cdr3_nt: TGTGCCAGCAGTGACTCAATTACAGGGTACGAGCAGTACTTC; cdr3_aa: CASSDSITGYEQYF
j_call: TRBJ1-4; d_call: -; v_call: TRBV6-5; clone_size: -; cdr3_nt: TGTGCCAGCAGTTACTATGCAACTAATGAAAAACTGTTTTTT; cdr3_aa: CASSYYATNEKLFF
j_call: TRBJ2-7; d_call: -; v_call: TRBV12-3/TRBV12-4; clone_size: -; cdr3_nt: TGTGCCAGCAGTTTCGACCGCGTGGAGCAGTACTTC; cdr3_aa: CASSFDRVEQYF
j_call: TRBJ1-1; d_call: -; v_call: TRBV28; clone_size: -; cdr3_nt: TGTGCCAGCAGACCCCAGGGATCTAACACTGAAGCTTTCTTT; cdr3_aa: CASRPQGSNTEAFF
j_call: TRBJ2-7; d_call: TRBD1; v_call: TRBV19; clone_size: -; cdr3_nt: TGTGCCAGTAGTCCGCGACAGGGGGGCTCCTACGAGCAGTACTTC; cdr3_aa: CASSPRQGGSYEQYF
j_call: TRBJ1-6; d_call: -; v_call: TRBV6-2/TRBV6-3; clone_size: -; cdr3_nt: TGTGCCAGCGGCCTGGACCGAAATTCACCCCTCCACTTT; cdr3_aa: CASGLDRNSPLHF
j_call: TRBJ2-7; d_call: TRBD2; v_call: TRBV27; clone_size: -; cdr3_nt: TGTGCCAGCAGTACTACGGGACTAGCGGGAGGGTCCTACGAGCAGTACTTC; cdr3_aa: CASSTTGLAGGSYEQYF
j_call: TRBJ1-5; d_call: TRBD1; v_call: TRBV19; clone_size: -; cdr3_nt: TGTGCCAGTAGGGCGGGACAGGGTCCGCATCAGCCCCAGCATTTT; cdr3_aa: CASRAGQGPHQPQHF
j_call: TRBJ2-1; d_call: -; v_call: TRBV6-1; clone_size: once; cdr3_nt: TGTGCCAGCAGTGAATCCCATACAAAGCAGTTCTTC; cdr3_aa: CASSESHTKQFF
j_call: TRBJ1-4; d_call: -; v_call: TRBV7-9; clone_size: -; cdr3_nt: TGTGCCAGCAGCCTGCGATGGGGGGAGGGCGAAAAACTGTTTTTT; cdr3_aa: CASSLRWGEGEKLFF
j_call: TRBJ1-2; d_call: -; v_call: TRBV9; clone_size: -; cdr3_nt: TGTGCCAGCCGGGGCCAACTAATCGCGGGGGGCTACACCTTC; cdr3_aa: CASRGQLIAGGYTF
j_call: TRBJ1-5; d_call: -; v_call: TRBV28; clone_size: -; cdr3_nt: TGTGCCAGCAGACTTAGTTATAGCAATCAGCCCCAGCATTTT; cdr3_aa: CASRLSYSNQPQHF
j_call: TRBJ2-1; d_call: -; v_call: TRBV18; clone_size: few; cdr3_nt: TGTGCCAGCTCACCACGCGGGGACAGCCCCCGAAGGTCCCATGAGCAGTTCTTC; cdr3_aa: CASSPRGDSPRRSHEQFF
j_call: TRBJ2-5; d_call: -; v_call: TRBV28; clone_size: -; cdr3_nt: TGTGCCAGCAACTATGGAGGGGAGACCCAGTACTTC; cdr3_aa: CASNYGGETQYF
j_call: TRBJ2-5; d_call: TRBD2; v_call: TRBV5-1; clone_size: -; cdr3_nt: TGCGCCAGCGCCGAAGGCAGCGGGGGGCGGGAGACCCAGTACTTC; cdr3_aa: CASAEGSGGRETQYF
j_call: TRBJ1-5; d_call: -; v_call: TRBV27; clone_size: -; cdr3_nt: TGTGCCAGCAGTTTATCCCCTTTAGGGTCGGATCAGCCCCAGCATTTT; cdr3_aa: CASSLSPLGSDQPQHF
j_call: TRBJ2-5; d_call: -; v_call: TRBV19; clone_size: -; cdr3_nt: TGTGCCAGTAGTACAGTTACCCAAGAGACCCAGTACTTC; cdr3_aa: CASSTVTQETQYF
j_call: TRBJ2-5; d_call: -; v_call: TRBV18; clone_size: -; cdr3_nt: TGTGCCAGCTCACCAATCGCACAGGGACCCCAAGAGACCCAGTACTTC; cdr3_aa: CASSPIAQGPQETQYF
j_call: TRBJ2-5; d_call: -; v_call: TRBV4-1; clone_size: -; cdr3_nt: TGCGCCAGCAGCCTGGGAGGGGGCAGGAGGACCTCGGGGATAGAGACCCAGTACTTC; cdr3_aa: CASSLGGGRRTSGIETQYF
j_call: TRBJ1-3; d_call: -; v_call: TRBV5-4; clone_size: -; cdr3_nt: TGTGCCAGCAGCTCGGGGTGGGGCGCTGGAAACACCATATATTTT; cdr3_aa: CASSSGWGAGNTIYF
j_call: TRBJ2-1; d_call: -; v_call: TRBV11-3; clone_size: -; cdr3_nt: TGTGCCAGCAGCTACAACTCTTACAATGAGCAGTTCTTC; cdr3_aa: CASSYNSYNEQFF
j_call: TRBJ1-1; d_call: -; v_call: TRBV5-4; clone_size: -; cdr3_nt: TGTGCCAGCAGCTTGGTGGTGGGGAGCACTGAAGCTTTCTTT; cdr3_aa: CASSLVVGSTEAFF
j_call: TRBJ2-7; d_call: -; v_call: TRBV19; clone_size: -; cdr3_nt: TGTGCCAGTAGTATAGACGGAGTGTCCCCCGTCGAGCAGTACTTC; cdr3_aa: CASSIDGVSPVEQYF
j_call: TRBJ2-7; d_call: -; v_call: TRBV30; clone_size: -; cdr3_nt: TGTGCCTGGAGTCCGGACACAGGACGTCGCGAGCAGTACTTC; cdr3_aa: CAWSPDTGRREQYF
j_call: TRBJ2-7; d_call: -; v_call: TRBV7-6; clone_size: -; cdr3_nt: TGTGCCAGCAGCCCCAGAGGGCCTTACGAGCAGTACTTC; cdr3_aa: CASSPRGPYEQYF
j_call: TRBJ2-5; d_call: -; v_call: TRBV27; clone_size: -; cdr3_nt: TGTGCCAGCAGTTTGTGGGGGAAAGGAGAGACCCAGTACTTC; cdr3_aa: CASSLWGKGETQYF
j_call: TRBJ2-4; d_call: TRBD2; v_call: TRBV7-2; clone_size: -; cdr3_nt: TGTGCCAGCAGCCCGCAGGGACTAGCGGGGGGGCTTGTTAAAAACATTCAGTACTTC; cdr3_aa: CASSPQGLAGGLVKNIQYF
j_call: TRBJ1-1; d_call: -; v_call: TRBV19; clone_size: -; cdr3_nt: TGTGCCAGTAGTTATACCGTGGGAAGGAACACTGAAGCTTTCTTT; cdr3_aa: CASSYTVGRNTEAFF
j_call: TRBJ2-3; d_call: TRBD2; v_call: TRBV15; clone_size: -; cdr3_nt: TGTGCCACCAGCGGCCGGACTAGCGGGGGTGCGGATACGCAGTATTTT; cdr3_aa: CATSGRTSGGADTQYF
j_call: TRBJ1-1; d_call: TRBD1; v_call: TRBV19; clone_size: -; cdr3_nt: TGTGCCAGTAGCAACACCGCCGGGACAGAAAGTGAAGCTTTCTTT; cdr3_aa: CASSNTAGTESEAFF
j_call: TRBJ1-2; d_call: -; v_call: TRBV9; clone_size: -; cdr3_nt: TGTGCCAGCAGCGCTGGGGGCACCTTC; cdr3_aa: CASSAGGTF
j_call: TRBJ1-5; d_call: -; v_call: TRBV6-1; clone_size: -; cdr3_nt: TGTGCCAGCAGTGTTCGAGGGACGCAGGGCAATCAGCCCCAGCATTTT; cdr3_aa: CASSVRGTQGNQPQHF